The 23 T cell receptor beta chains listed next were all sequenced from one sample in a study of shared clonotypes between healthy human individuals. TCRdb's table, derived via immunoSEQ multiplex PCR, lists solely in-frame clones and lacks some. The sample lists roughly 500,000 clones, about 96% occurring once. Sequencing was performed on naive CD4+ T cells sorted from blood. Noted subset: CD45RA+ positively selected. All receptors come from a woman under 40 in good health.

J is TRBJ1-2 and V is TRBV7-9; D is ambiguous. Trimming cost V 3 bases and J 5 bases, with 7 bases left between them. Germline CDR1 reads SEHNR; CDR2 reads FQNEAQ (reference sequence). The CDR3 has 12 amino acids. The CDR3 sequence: CASSFDEYGYTF. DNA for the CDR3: TGTGCCAGCAGCTTCGATGAATATGGCTACACCTTC.

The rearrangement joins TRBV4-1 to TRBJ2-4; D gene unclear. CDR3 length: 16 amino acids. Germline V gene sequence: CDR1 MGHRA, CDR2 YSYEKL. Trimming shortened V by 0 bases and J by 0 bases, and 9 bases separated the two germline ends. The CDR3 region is CASSQDPRLAKNIQYF. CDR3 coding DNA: TGCGCCAGCAGCCAAGACCCTCGTCTAGCCAAAAACATTCAGTACTTC.

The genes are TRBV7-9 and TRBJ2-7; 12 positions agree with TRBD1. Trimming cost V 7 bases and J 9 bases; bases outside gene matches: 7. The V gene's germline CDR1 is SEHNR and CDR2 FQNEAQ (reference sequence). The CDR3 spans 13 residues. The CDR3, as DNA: TGTGCCAGCACCCGGGACAGGGGGCTCCGGCAGTACTTC. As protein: CASTRDRGLRQYF.

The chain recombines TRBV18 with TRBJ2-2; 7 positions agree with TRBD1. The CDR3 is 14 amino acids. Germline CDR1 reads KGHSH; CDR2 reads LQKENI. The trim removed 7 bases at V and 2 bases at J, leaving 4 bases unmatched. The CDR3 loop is CASLRDRNTGELFF. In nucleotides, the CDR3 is TGTGCCAGCTTACGGGACAGAAACACCGGGGAGCTGTTTTTT.

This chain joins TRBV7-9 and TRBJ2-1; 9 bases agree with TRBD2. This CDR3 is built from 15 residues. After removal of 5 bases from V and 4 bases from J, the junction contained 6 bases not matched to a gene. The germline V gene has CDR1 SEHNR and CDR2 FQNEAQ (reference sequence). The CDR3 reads CASSAGTSYYNEQFF. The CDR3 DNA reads TGTGCCAGCAGCGCCGGGACTAGCTATTACAATGAGCAGTTCTTC.

The CDR3 DNA sequence: TGTGCCAGCTCCCCCGGGACAGGGATGTCGTCGGACACCGGGGAGCTGTTTTTT. Its translation: CASSPGTGMSSDTGELFF. The V and J genes are TRBV18 and TRBJ2-2, with 9 bases aligning to TRBD1. This CDR3 spans 18 amino acids. The junction had 14 bases not matched to a gene; V was cut back by 6 bases and J by 3 bases. Germline lookup yields CDR1 KGHSH and CDR2 LQKENI.

CDR3 in amino acids: CASSLGQTPNTGELFF. For the CDR3, the DNA is TGTGCCAGCAGCTTAGGTCAGACTCCTAACACCGGGGAGCTGTTTTTT. The V call is TRBV7-2, the J call TRBJ2-2, with unresolved D. There are 16 residues in the CDR3. Between the trimmed V and J ends, which lost 1 base and 2 bases, there was a span of 11 bases. From germline, CDR1 is SGHTA and CDR2 FQGNSA. Supplemented by reference TRBV7-2 and TRBJ2-2, the full variable domain reads GAGVSQSPSNKVTEKGKDVELRCDPISGHTALYWYRQSLGQGLEFLIYFQGNSAPDKSGLPSDRFSAERTGGSVSTLTIQRTQQEDSAVYLCASSLGQTPNTGELFFGEGSRLTVL.

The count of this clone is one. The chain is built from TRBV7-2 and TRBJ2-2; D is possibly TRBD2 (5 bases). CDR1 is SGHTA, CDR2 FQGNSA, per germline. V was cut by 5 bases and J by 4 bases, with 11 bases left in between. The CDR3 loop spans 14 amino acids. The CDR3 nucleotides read TGTGCCAGCAGCGCTCTTCGGGGCACCGGGGAGCTGTTTTTT. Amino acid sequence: CASSALRGTGELFF. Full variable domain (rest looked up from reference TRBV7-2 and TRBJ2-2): GAGVSQSPSNKVTEKGKDVELRCDPISGHTALYWYRQSLGQGLEFLIYFQGNSAPDKSGLPSDRFSAERTGGSVSTLTIQRTQQEDSAVYLCASSALRGTGELFFGEGSRLTVL.

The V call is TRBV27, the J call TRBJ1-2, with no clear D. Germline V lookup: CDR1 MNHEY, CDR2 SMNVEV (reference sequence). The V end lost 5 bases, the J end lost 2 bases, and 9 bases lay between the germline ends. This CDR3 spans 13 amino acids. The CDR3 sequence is CASSTTMNYGYTF. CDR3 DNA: TGTGCCAGCAGTACGACGATGAACTATGGCTACACCTTC.

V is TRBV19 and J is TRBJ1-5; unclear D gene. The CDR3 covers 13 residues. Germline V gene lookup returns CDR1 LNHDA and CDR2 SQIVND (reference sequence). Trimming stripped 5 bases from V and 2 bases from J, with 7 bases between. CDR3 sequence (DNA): TGTGCCAGTAGTCTCCAGGGCAATCAGCCCCAGCATTTT. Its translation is CASSLQGNQPQHF.

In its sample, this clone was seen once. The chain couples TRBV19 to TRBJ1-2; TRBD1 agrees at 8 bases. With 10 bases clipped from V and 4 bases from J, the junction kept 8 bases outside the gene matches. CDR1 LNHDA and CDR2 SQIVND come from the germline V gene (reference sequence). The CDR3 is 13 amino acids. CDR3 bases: TGTGCCATTCGCAGGGGGCCTCTCTATGGCTACACCTTC. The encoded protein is CAIRRGPLYGYTF.

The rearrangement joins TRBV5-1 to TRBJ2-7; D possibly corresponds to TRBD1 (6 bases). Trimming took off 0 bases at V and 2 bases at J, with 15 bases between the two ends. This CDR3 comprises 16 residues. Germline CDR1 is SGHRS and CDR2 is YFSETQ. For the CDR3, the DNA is TGCGCCAGCAGCTTGGGTACAGGGCGAGCCCCCTACGAGCAGTACTTC. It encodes CASSLGTGRAPYEQYF.

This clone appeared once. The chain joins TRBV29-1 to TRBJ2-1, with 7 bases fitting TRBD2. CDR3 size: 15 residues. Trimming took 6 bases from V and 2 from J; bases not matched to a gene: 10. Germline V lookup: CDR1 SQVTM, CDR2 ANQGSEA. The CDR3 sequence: CSVGGASQTYNEQFF. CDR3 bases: TGCAGCGTGGGAGGGGCTAGCCAAACCTACAATGAGCAGTTCTTC.

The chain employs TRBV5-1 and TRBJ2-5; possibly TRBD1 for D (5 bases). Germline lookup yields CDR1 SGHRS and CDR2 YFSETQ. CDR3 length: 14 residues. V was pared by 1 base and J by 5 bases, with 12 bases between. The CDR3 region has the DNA TGCGCCAGCAGCTTGACAGGAAACGACGAGACCCAGTACTTC. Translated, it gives CASSLTGNDETQYF.

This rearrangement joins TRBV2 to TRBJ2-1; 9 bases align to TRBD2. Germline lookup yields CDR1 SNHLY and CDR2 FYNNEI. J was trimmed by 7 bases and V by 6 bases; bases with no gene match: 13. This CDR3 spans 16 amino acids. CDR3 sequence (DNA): TGTGCCAGCAGAGCCGGGACTAGCAGAACATTGAATGAGCAGTTCTTC. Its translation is CASRAGTSRTLNEQFF.

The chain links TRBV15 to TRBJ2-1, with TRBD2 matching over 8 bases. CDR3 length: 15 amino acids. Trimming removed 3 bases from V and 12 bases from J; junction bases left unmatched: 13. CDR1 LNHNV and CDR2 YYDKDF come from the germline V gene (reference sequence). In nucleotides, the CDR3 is TGTGCCACCAGCAGGGCCATACAGCGGGAGACAGGGCAGTTCTTC. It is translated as CATSRAIQRETGQFF.

This chain's CDR3 is CASRSGTGGSETQYF. CDR3 DNA sequence: TGTGCCAGCAGATCCGGGACAGGGGGGTCGGAGACCCAGTACTTC. The V gene is TRBV7-6, the J gene TRBJ2-5, with TRBD1 matching 11 bases. The CDR3 consists of 15 residues. The V gene end was trimmed by 6 bases and the J gene end by 5 bases; junction bases not matched to a gene: 8. The germline V gene has CDR1 SGHVS and CDR2 FNYEAQ.

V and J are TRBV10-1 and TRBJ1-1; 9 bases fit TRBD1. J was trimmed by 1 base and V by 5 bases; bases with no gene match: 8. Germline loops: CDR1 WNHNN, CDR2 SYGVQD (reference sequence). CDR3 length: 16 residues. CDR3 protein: CASSFGTGTKNTEAFF. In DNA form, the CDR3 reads TGCGCCAGCAGTTTTGGGACAGGGACTAAGAACACTGAAGCTTTCTTT.

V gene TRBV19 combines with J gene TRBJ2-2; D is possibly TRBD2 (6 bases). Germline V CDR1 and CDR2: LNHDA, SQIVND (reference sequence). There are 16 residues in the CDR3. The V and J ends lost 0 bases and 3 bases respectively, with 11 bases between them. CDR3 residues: CASSIDHLAYTGELFF. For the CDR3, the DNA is TGTGCCAGTAGTATAGATCATCTAGCGTACACCGGGGAGCTGTTTTTT.

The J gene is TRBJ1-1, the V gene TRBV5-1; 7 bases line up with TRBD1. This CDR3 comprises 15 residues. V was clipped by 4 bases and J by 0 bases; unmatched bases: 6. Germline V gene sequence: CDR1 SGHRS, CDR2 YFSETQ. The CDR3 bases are TGCGCCAGCAGCGGGACAGCCGCCATGAACACTGAAGCTTTCTTT. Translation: CASSGTAAMNTEAFF.

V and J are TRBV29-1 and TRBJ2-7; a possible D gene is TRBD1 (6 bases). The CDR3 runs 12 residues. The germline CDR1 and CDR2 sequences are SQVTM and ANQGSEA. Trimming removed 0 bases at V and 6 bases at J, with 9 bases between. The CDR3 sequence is CSVEDPGVEQYF. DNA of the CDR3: TGCAGCGTTGAAGATCCAGGGGTCGAGCAGTACTTC.

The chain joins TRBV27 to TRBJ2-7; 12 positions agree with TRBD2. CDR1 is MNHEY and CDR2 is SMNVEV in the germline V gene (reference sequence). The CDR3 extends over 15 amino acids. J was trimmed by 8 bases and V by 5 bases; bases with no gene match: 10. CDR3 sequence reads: CASSPRTSGALKQYF. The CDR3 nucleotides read TGTGCCAGCAGTCCCAGGACTAGCGGGGCCCTCAAGCAGTACTTC.

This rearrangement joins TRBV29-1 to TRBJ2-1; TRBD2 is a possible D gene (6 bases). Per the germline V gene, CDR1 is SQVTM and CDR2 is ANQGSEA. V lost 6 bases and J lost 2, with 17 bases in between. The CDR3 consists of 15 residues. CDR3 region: CSVGVSGRPYNEQFF. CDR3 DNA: TGCAGCGTGGGGGTTTCGGGGAGGCCCTACAATGAGCAGTTCTTC.